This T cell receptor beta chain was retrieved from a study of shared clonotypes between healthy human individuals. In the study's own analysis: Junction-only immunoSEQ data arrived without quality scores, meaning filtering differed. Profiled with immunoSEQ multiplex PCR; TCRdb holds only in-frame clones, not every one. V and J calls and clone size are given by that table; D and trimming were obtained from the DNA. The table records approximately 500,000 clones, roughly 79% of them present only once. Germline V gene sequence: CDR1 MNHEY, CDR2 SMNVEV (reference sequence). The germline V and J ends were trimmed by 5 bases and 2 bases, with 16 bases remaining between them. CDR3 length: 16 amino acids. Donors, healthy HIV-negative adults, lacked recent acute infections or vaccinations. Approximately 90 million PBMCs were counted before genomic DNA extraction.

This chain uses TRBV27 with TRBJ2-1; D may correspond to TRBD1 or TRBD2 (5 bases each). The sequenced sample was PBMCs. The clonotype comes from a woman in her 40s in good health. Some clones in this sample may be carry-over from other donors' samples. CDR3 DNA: TGTGCCAGCAGTGTAACCGGGACGGTCACCTACAATGAGCAGTTCTTC. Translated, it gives CASSVTGTVTYNEQFF.